What follows is one TCR beta chain and its context. What it recognizes is unknown. This entry belongs to a study of graft-versus-host responses after intestinal transplantation. Germline CDR1 reads MNHEY; CDR2 reads SMNVEV (reference sequence). This CDR3 is built from 16 residues. With 5 bases removed from V and 2 bases from J, the gap between germline ends came to 19 bases. Findings and caveats of the study: Peak circulating GvH clone levels tracked with early post-transplant HvG declines.

The protocol was immunoSEQ multiplex PCR, while the TCRdb copy is restricted to in-frame clones and leaves out a portion. Of about 86,000 clones in the sample, around 89% were seen once. The sequence derives from a human donor who was the organ donor for an intestinal transplant. Sequencing used unstimulated CD4+ T cells sorted from spleen or lymph node cells, obtained before transplant. V and J are TRBV27 and TRBJ2-7; tentatively, D is TRBD1 (5 bases). CDR3 residues: CASSREWGALTYEQYF. CDR3 DNA: TGTGCCAGCAGTCGAGAGTGGGGCGCACTGACCTACGAGCAGTACTTC.